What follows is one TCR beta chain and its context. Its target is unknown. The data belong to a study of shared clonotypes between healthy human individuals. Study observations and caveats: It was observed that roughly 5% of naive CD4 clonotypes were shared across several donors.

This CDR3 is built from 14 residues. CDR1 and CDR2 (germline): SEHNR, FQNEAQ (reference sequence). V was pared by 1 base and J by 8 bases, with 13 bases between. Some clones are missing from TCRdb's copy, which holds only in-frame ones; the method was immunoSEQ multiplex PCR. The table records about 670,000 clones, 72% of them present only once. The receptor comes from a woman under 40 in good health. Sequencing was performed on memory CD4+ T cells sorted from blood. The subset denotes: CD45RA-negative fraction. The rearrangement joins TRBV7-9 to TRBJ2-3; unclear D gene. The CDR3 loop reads CASSLEGYQGTQYF. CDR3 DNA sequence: TGTGCCAGCAGCTTAGAGGGATACCAAGGTACGCAGTATTTT.